The text below deals with one T cell receptor beta chain. Its antigen remains undetermined. Base qualities are not recorded, but no much larger clone differs from it by a single base. The data are from a study of CD8+CD57+ T cells in acquired aplastic anemia listed by TCRdb under 2018. Background for the entire study: Extracted DNA from sorted CD4+ and CD8+ cells averaged around 3.5 ug, ranging from roughly 0.19 to 27.4 ug. CD8+CD57+ expansion was defined as a frequency above the mean frequency observed in healthy subjects.

The CDR3 sequence holds 14 residues, the cysteine and phenylalanine included. Just the 42-base CDR3 DNA is kept, in frame starting at base 1. After removal of 4 bases from V and 5 bases from J, the junction retains 3 bases not matched to a gene. Flow cytometry had shown CD8+CD57+ cell expansion in the patients selected for sequencing. All patients had severe acquired aplastic anemia diagnosed by International Study of Aplastic Anemia and Agranulocytosis and Camitta criteria. No therapy had been received by the patients at the time of blood sampling. In this study, sorted CD4+ and CD8+ T cells from the blood of healthy subjects and of severe aplastic anemia patients had their TCR repertoires deep-sequenced. In the USA, patient enrollment took place under clinicaltrials.gov protocols 00001620, 01623167, 00001397, 00071045, 00081523 and 00961064. Ficoll-Paque density gradient centrifugation was used to isolate peripheral blood mononuclear cells. Before DNA extraction, CD4+ and CD8+ T cells were sorted by FACS or by magnetic beads.

General conclusions and limits of the study: Roughly 30 CD8+ CDR3 sequences were found to be shared between patients and controls, but these sequences appeared to be highly expressed in patients and within the immunodominant clones of the patients. Patients and healthy controls showed no significant difference in CD8+ Simpson's diversity (P=0.060).

Genomic DNA was used as template for profiling of TCR beta VDJ combinations and CDR3 sequences. TCR repertoire sequencing was run on an Illumina HiSeq 2000. Per the source publication's procedure: TRBV/TRBJ rearrangement plots, CDR3 size and DJ length profiles, and Simpson's diversity index were used to assess repertoires. The most abundant DNA sequence in the deep sequencing data was taken as the immunodominant clone. CDR3 amino acid sequences were checked for sharing across subjects and were also compared against the VDJdb database and published repertoires. In-frame beta chains were kept once TCRdb had trimmed the public reads at Q25 with fastp and called clones with MiXCR. Rows merge per CDR3 protein into single entries with the most common DNA and genes. The V and J calls shown here were made by TCRdb, not taken from the authors' results. This sample is represented by 210,000 or so distinct CDR3 sequences; roughly 45% of them were singletons. Just under 20% of the sample goes to the ten largest clones.

The receptor was isolated from a human donor with aplastic anemia. What was sequenced was sorted CD4+, CD8+, or CD8+CD57+ T cells (not recorded which) from PBMCs. The chain employs TRBV12-3 or TRBV12-4 and TRBJ1-5; TRBD1 fits 9 bases in the junction. The nucleotides are TGTGCCAGCAGTTGGGGGGACAGGGATCAGCCCCAGCATTTT. Its protein product is CASSWGDRDQPQHF.